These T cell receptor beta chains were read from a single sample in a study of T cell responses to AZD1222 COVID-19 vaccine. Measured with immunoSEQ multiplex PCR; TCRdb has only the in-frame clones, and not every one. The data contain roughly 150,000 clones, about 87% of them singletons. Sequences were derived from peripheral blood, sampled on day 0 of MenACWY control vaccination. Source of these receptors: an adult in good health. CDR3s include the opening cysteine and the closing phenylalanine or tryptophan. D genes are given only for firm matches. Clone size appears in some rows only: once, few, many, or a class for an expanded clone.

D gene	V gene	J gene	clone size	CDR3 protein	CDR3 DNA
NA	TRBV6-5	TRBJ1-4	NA	CASSFGPENEKLFF	TGTGCCAGCAGTTTTGGACCGGAGAATGAAAAACTGTTTTTT
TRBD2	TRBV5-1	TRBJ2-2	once	CASSQGLAGNTGELFF	TGCGCCAGCAGCCAAGGACTAGCGGGAAATACCGGGGAGCTGTTTTTT
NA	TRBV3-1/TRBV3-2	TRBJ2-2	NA	CASSQYPGSGELFF	TGTGCCAGCAGCCAATATCCAGGCTCCGGGGAGCTGTTTTTT
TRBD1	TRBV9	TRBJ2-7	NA	CASSVRGQGLSEQYF	TGTGCCAGCAGCGTAAGAGGACAGGGCTTGTCCGAGCAGTACTTC
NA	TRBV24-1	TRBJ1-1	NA	CATSDGTRAFF	TGTGCCACCAGTGATGGGACGCGAGCTTTCTTT
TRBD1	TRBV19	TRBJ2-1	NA	CASRLGTGSEQFF	TGTGCCAGTAGGTTAGGGACAGGGAGCGAGCAGTTCTTC
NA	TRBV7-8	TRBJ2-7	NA	CASSGTLDEQYF	TGTGCCAGCAGCGGGACTCTCGACGAGCAGTACTTC
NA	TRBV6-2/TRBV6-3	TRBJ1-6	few	CASSPRGQYNSPLHF	TGTGCCAGCAGTCCCAGAGGACAGTATAATTCACCCCTCCACTTT
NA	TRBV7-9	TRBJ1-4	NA	CASRMANVGKLFF	TGTGCCAGCAGGATGGCCAATGTCGGAAAACTGTTTTTT
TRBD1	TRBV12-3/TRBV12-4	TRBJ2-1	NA	CASSNNRGTEQFF	TGTGCCAGCAGCAATAACAGGGGAACTGAGCAGTTCTTC
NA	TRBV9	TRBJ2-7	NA	CASSVDGATYEQYF	TGTGCCAGCAGCGTAGACGGGGCTACCTACGAGCAGTACTTC
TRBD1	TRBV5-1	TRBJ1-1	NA	CASGQGSFGFATAFF	TGCGCCAGCGGACAGGGGTCCTTCGGTTTCGCAACGGCTTTCTTT
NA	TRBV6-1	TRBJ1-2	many	CASSDRPSGGYTF	TGTGCCAGCAGTGATCGTCCCTCAGGCGGCTACACCTTC
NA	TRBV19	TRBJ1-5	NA	CASSMGNSNQPQHF	TGTGCCAGTAGTATGGGGAATAGCAATCAGCCCCAGCATTTT
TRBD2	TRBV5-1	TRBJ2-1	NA	CASKRMAGERNEQFF	TGCGCCAGCAAAAGGATGGCGGGAGAAAGAAATGAGCAGTTCTTC
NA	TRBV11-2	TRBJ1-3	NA	CASSPAGVSGNTIYF	TGTGCCAGCAGCCCTGCCGGGGTCTCTGGAAACACCATATATTTT
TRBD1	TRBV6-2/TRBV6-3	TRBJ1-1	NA	CASSSPLQGATEAFF	TGTGCCAGCAGTTCTCCCCTACAGGGGGCCACTGAAGCTTTCTTT
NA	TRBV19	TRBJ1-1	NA	CASTSDIKAFF	TGTGCCAGTACTTCCGACATTAAAGCTTTCTTT
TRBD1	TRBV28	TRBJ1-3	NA	CASSIAQGAIGNTIYF	TGTGCCAGCAGCATCGCACAGGGGGCTATTGGAAACACCATATATTTT
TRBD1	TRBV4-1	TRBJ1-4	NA	CASSSQGASEKLFF	TGCGCCAGCAGCTCACAGGGGGCAAGTGAAAAACTGTTTTTT
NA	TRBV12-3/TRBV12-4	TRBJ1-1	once	CASSQRGDTEAFF	TGTGCCAGCAGTCAACGGGGGGACACTGAAGCTTTCTTT
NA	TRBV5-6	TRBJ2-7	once	CASSFRRELSYEQYF	TGTGCCAGCAGCTTCAGGCGGGAACTCTCCTACGAGCAGTACTTC
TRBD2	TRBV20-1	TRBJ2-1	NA	CSASGGGRYNEQFF	TGCAGTGCTAGTGGCGGGGGTCGATACAATGAGCAGTTCTTC
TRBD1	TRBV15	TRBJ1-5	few	CATSRDRNQPQHF	TGTGCCACCAGCAGGGACAGGAATCAGCCCCAGCATTTT
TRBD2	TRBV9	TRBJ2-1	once	CASSVDSGGVDEQFF	TGTGCCAGCAGCGTAGACAGCGGGGGTGTGGATGAGCAGTTCTTC
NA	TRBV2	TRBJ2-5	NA	CASSERGGETQYF	TGTGCCAGCAGTGAAAGGGGGGGCGAGACCCAGTACTTC
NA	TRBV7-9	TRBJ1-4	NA	CASSRDDEKLFF	TGTGCCAGCAGCCGGGACGATGAAAAACTGTTTTTT
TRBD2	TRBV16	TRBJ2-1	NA	CASSPPGTSGRAKNEQFF	TGTGCCAGCAGCCCGCCCGGGACTAGCGGGAGGGCCAAGAATGAGCAGTTCTTC
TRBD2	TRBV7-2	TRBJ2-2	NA	CASSLALSGDGVGELFF	TGTGCCAGCAGCTTAGCGCTTAGCGGGGATGGGGTCGGGGAGCTGTTTTTT
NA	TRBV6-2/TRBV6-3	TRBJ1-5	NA	CASSSADTGHQPQHF	TGTGCCAGCAGTTCCGCGGACACCGGGCATCAGCCCCAGCATTTT
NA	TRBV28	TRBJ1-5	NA	CASSLLDGNQPQHF	TGTGCCAGCAGTTTATTGGACGGCAATCAGCCCCAGCATTTT
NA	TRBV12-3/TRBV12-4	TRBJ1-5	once	CASRQGDNQPQHF	TGTGCCAGCAGGCAGGGAGACAATCAGCCCCAGCATTTT
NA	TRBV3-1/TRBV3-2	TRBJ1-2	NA	CASSLRAAVTSYTF	TGTGCCAGCAGCCTCCGCGCGGCAGTTACTAGCTACACCTTC